These 2 T cell receptor beta chains originate from one sample sequenced in a study of identical twins. TCRdb redid the calling of the 5' RACE reads with MiXCR, one entry per CDR3 protein. The sample lists just over 500,000 distinct CDR3 sequences, 22% occurring once. These data also formed part of another study, on T cells expressing NK-cell markers.

Specimen: CD4+ T cells sorted from blood. These receptors all come from a woman under 30 in good health.

This clonotype came up a few times. The chain carries TRBV6-5 and TRBJ2-7; D gene uncertain. Germline V gives CDR1 MNHEY, CDR2 SVGAGI. This CDR3 contains 15 residues. V gave up 4 bases and J gave up 0 bases, with 13 bases separating them. The CDR3 sequence: CASSSFGSSSYEQYF. In DNA form, the CDR3 reads TGTGCCAGCAGTTCCTTTGGGTCTAGCTCCTACGAGCAGTACTTC.

The chain couples TRBV4-2 to TRBJ2-3; D may be TRBD2 (6 bases). Germline V gene lookup returns CDR1 LGHNA and CDR2 YNFKEQ. This CDR3 is 17 amino acids long. Between the trimmed V and J ends, which lost 2 bases and 6 bases, there was a span of 21 bases. The CDR3, as DNA: TGTGCCAGCAGCCAACGGACTGGCGGGGCGATCGGGGATACGCAGTATTTT. Translated, it gives CASSQRTGGAIGDTQYF.